This TCR beta chain was identified in a study of shared clonotypes between healthy human individuals. About the study: Used for every donor were three CD4 naive, three CD4 memory, two CD8 naive and one CD8 memory plate.

Libraries were prepared by immunoSEQ multiplex PCR; TCRdb keeps only in-frame clonotypes and omits some of them. The table has about 1,500,000 clones, about 96% seen once. The origin of this receptor is a man aged 25 to 45 in good health. The sample taken for sequencing was naive CD4+ T cells sorted from blood. Subset: CD45RA+ positively selected.

The CDR3 bases are TGTGCCAGCAGTTACGGATGGGATGCGAAGACCCAGTACTTC. Encoded protein: CASSYGWDAKTQYF. The J gene is TRBJ2-5, the V gene TRBV6-5; no firm D call. This CDR3 comprises 14 residues. Germline loops: CDR1 MNHEY, CDR2 SVGAGI. The ends were cut back, 2 bases at V and 6 bases at J, with 13 bases in the middle.